This TCR beta chain was recovered during a study of post-analysis software for immune sequencing data. Notes on the study in general: The five TRBV segments detected at higher frequency in patients than in controls included TRBV5-6, TRBV5-1 and TRBV20-1. By F measure, samples from a shared preparation batch strongly co-clustered.

Libraries were made from TCR beta cDNA, and they carried unique molecular identifiers. TCRdb passed the PCR reads through MiXCR, listing each CDR3 protein once. The repertoire includes more than 450,000 distinct CDR3 sequences, around a third of them detected once, and around 6.1% sits in the top ten. The V gene end was trimmed by 1 base and the J gene end by 3 bases; junction bases not matched to a gene: 5. This CDR3 contains 15 residues. A remark on this clonotype: Antigen specificity is unknown.

The sequence derives from a girl between 2 and 17 years old with multiple sclerosis. The chain combines TRBV12-3 or TRBV12-4 with TRBJ2-5; the match to TRBD1 covers 7 bases. Sequences were obtained from blood. DNA for the CDR3: TGTGCCAGCAGTTTAGGACAGGGCGTGAAAGAGACCCAGTACTTC. This translates into CASSLGQGVKETQYF.